A selection of T cell receptor beta chains follows, all from one sample in a study of blood T cell repertoires in COVID-19. Clones were read by immunoSEQ multiplex PCR, and TCRdb kept only the in-frame ones, dropping some. The sample has about half a million clones, approximately 90% seen once. The sequenced material came from PBMCs or T cells enriched from blood (not recorded which). Receptors originate from a woman aged 60 to 75 who had recovered from COVID-19. Each CDR3 is given with its conserved first and last residue. The order of the fields is V gene, J gene, CDR3 protein.

>TRBV6-5|TRBJ1-2
CASKAGPANYGYTF
>TRBV27|TRBJ1-1
CASSTLRRNTEAFF
>TRBV5-6|TRBJ1-6
CASSLDRGPSPLHF
>TRBV3-1/TRBV3-2|TRBJ2-5
CASSLRGTEETQYF
>TRBV21-1|TRBJ2-3
CASSKLHGNGGPPKADTQYF
>TRBV6-5|TRBJ2-7
CASLSGGAGEQYF
>TRBV5-4|TRBJ1-4
CASSQGVPGDYEKLFF
>TRBV11-2|TRBJ2-7
CASSLLVDEQYF
>TRBV7-2|TRBJ2-3
CASSFRFSGTDTQYF
>TRBV5-1|TRBJ1-5
CASSLGDRDSEPQHF
>TRBV5-1|TRBJ2-5
CASSLSPQHPGQGAVETQYF
>TRBV20-1|TRBJ1-5
CSASPNGASNQPQHF
>TRBV6-5|TRBJ1-1
CASSYQRQGEAFF
>TRBV27|TRBJ1-1
CASQGQGNTEAFF
>TRBV11-3|TRBJ2-3
CASSPWTSGGTDTQYF
>TRBV15|TRBJ2-7
CATSRDLVQGYEQYF
>TRBV5-1|TRBJ2-3
CASSWTGRTDTQYF
>TRBV6-4|TRBJ2-2
CASSVRRAGELFF
>TRBV28|TRBJ1-1
CASRIRWDRVMMLHEAFF
>TRBV2|TRBJ2-2
CASSEYLANTGELFF
>TRBV29-1|TRBJ2-2
CSVPGVTGELFF
>TRBV3-1/TRBV3-2|TRBJ1-1
CASSQGPQGKPEAFF
>TRBV5-1|TRBJ1-4
CASSGQTTNEKLFF
>TRBV15|TRBJ1-1
CATSRAGVAPPKAFF
>TRBV5-1|TRBJ1-2
CASSRTGNGYTF
>TRBV6-6|TRBJ1-2
CASTREQGRSYGYTF
>TRBV19|TRBJ1-2
CASSRDRGRSVYGYTF
>TRBV19|TRBJ2-4
CASSIEWVRRGAEAKNIQYF
>TRBV5-1|TRBJ1-3
CASSGGVAAGNTIYF
>TRBV4-1|TRBJ2-3
CASSQATQRDTQYF
>TRBV21-1|TRBJ1-2
CASPSDSTYGYTF
>TRBV10-3|TRBJ1-2
CAISEDRNYGYTF
>TRBV15|TRBJ1-6
CATSRIGTVYNSPLHF
>TRBV5-1|TRBJ2-1
CASSLAGGRYNEQFF
>TRBV5-8|TRBJ2-7
CASSLGRVYLSSYEQYF
>TRBV30|TRBJ2-7
CAWTQGPEQYF
>TRBV3-1/TRBV3-2|TRBJ1-6
CASSQGGRVGNSPLHF
>TRBV28|TRBJ2-3
CASSGGPTDTQYF
>TRBV30|TRBJ1-2
CAWSVRFKANYGYTF
>TRBV9|TRBJ1-1
CASSVSANTEAFF
>TRBV12-3/TRBV12-4|TRBJ1-2
CASSPQGHYGYTF
>TRBV5-1|TRBJ2-3
CASSLVGQGTDTQYF
>TRBV5-1|TRBJ1-6
CASRFRDRDSPLHF
>TRBV6-1|TRBJ1-2
CASSEAWETAERF
>TRBV2|TRBJ1-6
CASSETGVSYNSPLHF
>TRBV7-8|TRBJ2-4
CASSYFHGLAKNIQYF